The 24 T cell receptor beta chains reported below all come from one sample, sequenced in a study of CD8+ T cells in alopecia areata. cDNA prepared by RNA extraction and subsequent reverse transcription served as the template for sequencing. The repertoire was sequenced with immunoSEQ multiplex PCR; TCRdb's copy has only in-frame clones and lacks some. The sample lists hundreds of thousands of clones, roughly two thirds occurring once. The sequencing used CD4+ T cells sorted from blood, collected at week 0. Source of these receptors: a human donor with alopecia areata.

This clone was seen only a few times. The chain couples TRBV2 to TRBJ1-5; 7 bases align to TRBD1. Germline CDR1 reads SNHLY; CDR2 reads FYNNEI. V lost 6 bases and J lost 3; bases outside the gene matches: 11. This CDR3 comprises 16 residues. CDR3 sequence reads: CASSATGMGINQPQHF. CDR3 bases: TGTGCCAGCAGCGCGACAGGGATGGGTATCAATCAGCCCCAGCATTTT.

This clone appeared a few times. V gene TRBV9 combines with J gene TRBJ2-1; 11 bases align to TRBD2. With V trimmed by 4 bases and J by 2 bases, 2 bases remained unmatched. This CDR3 is built from 15 residues. Germline CDR1 SGDLS, CDR2 YYNGEE. As DNA, the CDR3 is TGTGCCAGCAGCCTTAGCGGGGGGGCCTACAATGAGCAGTTCTTC. As protein: CASSLSGGAYNEQFF.

This rearrangement joins TRBV30 to TRBJ1-1; D is uncertain. CDR3 length: 12 residues. V lost 5 bases, J lost 4 bases, and 11 bases lay in between. Germline-derived CDR1 and CDR2 are GTSNPN and SVGIG (reference sequence). This CDR3 reads CAWEAGGTEAFF. In DNA form, the CDR3 reads TGTGCCTGGGAAGCAGGAGGCACTGAAGCTTTCTTT.

The chain joins TRBV11-1 to TRBJ2-5; the match to TRBD1 covers 7 bases. Germline lookup yields CDR1 SGHAT and CDR2 FQDESV (reference sequence). Germline trimming cut 5 bases from V and 5 bases from J; bases unmatched to any gene: 8. CDR3 size: 14 residues. The CDR3 sequence is CASSREGAIETQYF. CDR3 sequence (DNA): TGTGCCAGCAGCCGCGAGGGGGCGATTGAGACCCAGTACTTC.

The CDR3 DNA follows: TGCAGCGTCTCCCCCTCCGGGGCGCGGGGGGAGACCCAGTACTTC. Protein sequence: CSVSPSGARGETQYF. This chain links TRBV29-1 with TRBJ2-5; 7 bases map to TRBD2. Germline V gene sequence: CDR1 SQVTM, CDR2 ANQGSEA. The CDR3 length is 15 residues. V was clipped by 6 bases and J by 5 bases; unmatched bases: 15.

J is TRBJ2-7 and V is TRBV4-2; D is unclear. The germline gives CDR1 LGHNA, CDR2 YNFKEQ. The CDR3 spans 13 residues. Between the trimmed V and J ends, which lost 3 bases and 4 bases, there was a span of 10 bases. The CDR3 spells CASSHRDQYEQYF. CDR3 in DNA: TGTGCCAGCAGCCACCGCGACCAATACGAGCAGTACTTC.

This clone was counted between two and nine times. The rearrangement joins TRBV30 to TRBJ2-1; tentatively, D is TRBD1 (6 bases). Deletions cut 0 bases from V and 16 bases from J, with 16 bases between. The CDR3 has 12 amino acids. In germline, CDR1 is GTSNPN, CDR2 SVGIG (reference sequence). This CDR3 is CAWSVPQGIKFF. The CDR3 coding sequence is TGTGCCTGGAGTGTACCGCAGGGGATAAAATTCTTC.

V is TRBV6-6 and J is TRBJ1-5, with a tentative D call TRBD1 (6 bases). Germline CDR1 is MNHNY and CDR2 is SVGAGI (reference sequence). The germline V and J ends were trimmed by 8 bases and 0 bases, with 11 bases remaining between them. This CDR3 spans 14 amino acids. The CDR3 loop is CASQTGSSNQPQHF. For the CDR3, the DNA is TGTGCCAGCCAGACAGGTTCTAGCAATCAGCCCCAGCATTTT.

The V gene is TRBV29-1, the J gene TRBJ2-3; no firm D call. This CDR3 spans 16 amino acids. Germline CDR1 is SQVTM and CDR2 is ANQGSEA. With 7 bases removed from V and 0 bases from J, the gap between germline ends came to 20 bases. In nucleotides, the CDR3 is TGCAGCGCCCCCCTCCGCGGACGGTCTAGCACAGATACGCAGTATTTT. Translated: CSAPLRGRSSTDTQYF.

The chain recombines TRBV10-3 with TRBJ1-1; 8 bases line up with TRBD1. Germline CDR1 and CDR2: ENHRY and SYGVKD. The CDR3 spans 13 residues. V lost 10 bases and J lost 0; bases outside the gene matches: 4. This CDR3 reads CATDRGVNTEAFF. CDR3 sequence (DNA): TGTGCCACAGACAGGGGCGTGAACACTGAAGCTTTCTTT.

The chain uses TRBV5-1 and TRBJ2-3; D perhaps matches TRBD1 (5 bases). Per germline, CDR1 SGHRS and CDR2 YFSETQ. CDR3 size: 14 residues. Trimming stripped 0 bases from V and 6 bases from J, with 11 bases between. The CDR3 coding sequence is TGCGCCAGCAGCTTGGCCTCTCCAGGGGATACGCAGTATTTT. It encodes CASSLASPGDTQYF.

The J gene is TRBJ2-7, the V gene TRBV6-6; the D gene is possibly TRBD1 (5 bases). V lost 7 bases and J 2 bases, leaving 9 bases between the germline ends. Germline CDR1 is MNHNY and CDR2 is SVGAGI (reference sequence). The CDR3 is made up of 12 amino acids. This CDR3 is CASTPGPYEQYF. Here the CDR3 DNA reads TGTGCCAGCACGCCAGGGCCCTACGAGCAGTACTTC.

This rearrangement joins TRBV6-5 to TRBJ1-2; TRBD1 matches 7 bases. The CDR3 extends over 13 amino acids. After removal of 2 bases from V and 8 bases from J, the junction contained 5 bases not matched to a gene. The germline CDR1 and CDR2 sequences are MNHEY and SVGAGI. The CDR3 DNA is TGTGCCAGCAGTTACCCCGACAGGGCAGGCTACACCTTC. Protein: CASSYPDRAGYTF.

CDR3 residues: CASSRFAATNEKLFF. CDR3 DNA: TGCGCCAGCAGCCGGTTTGCCGCAACTAATGAAAAACTGTTTTTT. J is TRBJ1-4 and V is TRBV4-1, with D unresolved. Germline assignment: CDR1 MGHRA and CDR2 YSYEKL. The CDR3 is 15 amino acids. V was cut by 4 bases and J by 0 bases, with 9 bases left in between.

Here the CDR3 DNA reads TGTGCCAGCAGTTACTTCGTAGGCGACACCGGGGAGCTGTTTTTT. Its translation: CASSYFVGDTGELFF. This chain uses TRBV6-5 with TRBJ2-2; the D is unclear. V was shortened by 1 base and J by 3 bases, with 9 bases between the two germline ends. This CDR3 is built from 15 residues. CDR1 is MNHEY and CDR2 is SVGAGI in the germline V gene.

This clone was detected a few times. This chain links TRBV18 with TRBJ2-1; D gene unclear. This CDR3 region has 14 residues. V lost 6 bases and J 8 bases, leaving 17 bases between the germline ends. Germline V gene data show CDR1 as KGHSH and CDR2 as LQKENI. The chain's CDR3 is CASSLSGLAYEQFF. The CDR3 nucleotides read TGTGCCAGCTCTCTCTCGGGCCTGGCGTATGAGCAGTTCTTC.

This clone has a single count. V and J are TRBV29-1 and TRBJ1-2; TRBD1 matches 7 bases. In germline, CDR1 is SQVTM, CDR2 ANQGSEA. This CDR3 has 13 residues. Unmatched junction bases numbered 7, after V lost 3 bases and J lost 6 bases. The CDR3 loop is CSVERLDRDGYTF. CDR3 nucleotide sequence: TGCAGCGTTGAGAGACTTGACAGGGATGGCTACACCTTC. The entire variable domain, with the rest obtained from reference TRBV29-1 and TRBJ1-2, is as follows: SAVISQKPSRDICQRGTSLTIQCQVDSQVTMMFWYRQQPGQSLTLIATANQGSEATYESGFVIDKFPISRPNLTFSTLTVSNMSPEDSSIYLCSVERLDRDGYTFGSGTRLTVV.

The V gene is TRBV29-1, the J gene TRBJ2-2; TRBD1 matches at 8 bases. This CDR3 has 13 residues. Germline-derived CDR1 and CDR2 are SQVTM and ANQGSEA. Trimming removed 5 bases from V and 4 bases from J; junction bases left unmatched: 3. The CDR3 region is CSVWTGLTGELFF. DNA for the CDR3: TGCAGCGTTTGGACAGGGCTCACCGGGGAGCTGTTTTTT.

This clone was seen a handful of times. The chain is built from TRBV10-3 and TRBJ2-3; 14 nucleotides match TRBD2. CDR1 and CDR2 (germline): ENHRY, SYGVKD. J was trimmed by 7 bases and V by 4 bases; bases with no gene match: 1. This CDR3 is built from 14 residues. The CDR3, as DNA: TGTGCCATCAGTGGGACTAGCGGGGGGCATACGCAGTATTTT. It yields the protein CAISGTSGGHTQYF.

This clone came up a few times. The chain uses TRBV27 and TRBJ2-1; TRBD2 matches 10 bases. The V segment lost 3 bases and the J segment 7 bases; nucleotides outside the gene matches: 9. The CDR3 length is 16 residues. The germline gives CDR1 MNHEY, CDR2 SMNVEV (reference sequence). CDR3 in DNA: TGTGCCAGCAGTTTGGGTCCTAGCGGGGGAAGGAATGAGCAGTTCTTC. It translates to CASSLGPSGGRNEQFF.

This clone was seen a few times. The chain carries TRBV6-5 and TRBJ1-1; D is undetermined. This CDR3 spans 13 amino acids. V was pared by 7 bases and J by 0 bases, with 9 bases between. Germline V gene sequence: CDR1 MNHEY, CDR2 SVGAGI. The CDR3, as DNA: TGTGCCAGCAAGAGAAGCATGAACACTGAAGCTTTCTTT. Protein sequence: CASKRSMNTEAFF.

The rearrangement joins TRBV5-6 to TRBJ2-5; D is perhaps TRBD1 or TRBD2 (5 bases each). In germline, CDR1 is SGHDT, CDR2 YYEEEE. This CDR3 is built from 15 residues. The V end lost 4 bases, the J end lost 5 bases, and 18 bases lay between the germline ends. The CDR3 coding sequence is TGTGCCAGCAGCATCGTCGGAGGAGCAGGGGAGACCCAGTACTTC. Amino acids: CASSIVGGAGETQYF.

The chain is built from TRBV2 and TRBJ1-2; the match to TRBD1 covers 7 bases. The ends lost 5 bases at V and 7 bases at J; junction bases unmatched: 10. Germline V CDR1 and CDR2: SNHLY, FYNNEI. CDR3 length: 14 residues. The CDR3 loop reads CASSMTGTSRGYTF. The CDR3, as DNA: TGTGCCAGCAGTATGACAGGGACTAGTCGTGGCTACACCTTC.

This clone was picked up one time. The chain joins TRBV7-9 to TRBJ1-1, with D possibly being TRBD1 (6 bases). The germline gives CDR1 SEHNR, CDR2 FQNEAQ (reference sequence). The CDR3 sequence is 12 residues long. Trimming left V 5 bases short and J 7 bases short, with 11 bases between. The DNA for the CDR3 is TGTGCCAGCAGCCGAAGGACAGATGAAGCTTTCTTT. It yields the protein CASSRRTDEAFF.